This section outlines one T cell receptor (beta chain) sequence together with its context. Stated treatment: oral pan-JAK inhibitor, 5-10 mg twice daily. Researchers gathered lesional scalp punch biopsies and peripheral blood from patients with alopecia areata. Isolated RNA was reverse transcribed into cDNA used as the sequencing template. The data were produced by immunoSEQ multiplex PCR, yet TCRdb's version contains in-frame clones alone and is incomplete. The table has about 120,000 clones, more than 40% seen once. This sample was included in a study of CD8+ T cells in alopecia areata. V lost 5 bases to trimming and J lost 0 bases, with 10 bases between them. The CDR3 runs 14 residues. CDR1 and CDR2 from the germline V gene are PRHDT and FYEKMQ (reference sequence).

The sample was CD4+ T cells sorted from blood, taken at week 4, from a patient treated with tofacitinib. The chain recombines TRBV13 with TRBJ1-2; D call uncertain. The source of this sequence is a human donor with alopecia areata. Here the CDR3 reads CASSAQSSNYGYTF. The CDR3 nucleotides read TGTGCCAGCAGCGCCCAATCTTCTAACTATGGCTACACCTTC.